This T cell receptor beta chain was recovered during a study of cytomegalovirus exposure and HLA in healthy donors. Study-level background: T cells numbering about 180 million yielded around 120 million unique TCR beta sequences in an earlier analysis. Findings and limits, study-wide: An analysis done earlier found most TCR beta V segments productive about 87% or about 30% of the time. When a later analysis was performed, an Asian-associated ancestry cluster reportedly had fewer N-insertions than the roughly 630-donor mean.

As to this clone: Its target is not known.

The CDR3 sequence is 15 residues long. V was cut by 2 bases and J by 7 bases, with 18 bases left in between. Germline CDR1 and CDR2: SGHNT and YENEEA. Vbeta (60) and Jbeta (13) primers were used in the PCR. TCRdb keeps only in-frame clones here, not all; method: immunoSEQ multiplex PCR. The table includes 100,000 to 150,000 clones, around 82% detected once. Source material: PBMCs. The sequence derives from a woman in her thirties or forties in good health and CMV-seropositive. The chain employs TRBV11-3 and TRBJ2-7, with D maybe TRBD1 (5 bases). The CDR3 protein is CASSLPLGRVGEQYF. For the CDR3, the DNA is TGTGCCAGCAGCTTACCACTGGGCAGGGTGGGTGAGCAGTACTTC.